This T cell receptor (beta chain) is drawn from a study of regulatory T cells in long-lasting Graves disease. Germline V gene data show CDR1 as MNHEY and CDR2 as SMNVEV (reference sequence). Trimming removed 6 bases from V and 7 bases from J, with 16 bases in between. This CDR3 contains 14 residues. Study-wide points: Persistent patients had more shared public clonotypes (under 3,000) than new patients (about 900). Under persistent disease, TRBV28, TRBJ1-2 and TRBJ2-5 were used preferentially.

In building TCR beta libraries, iRepertoire HTBI primers were used together with Arm-PCR of CDR3 regions. TCRdb fed the multiplex PCR reads into MiXCR, producing one record per CDR3 protein. The sample lists 550,000 to 650,000 distinct CDR3 sequences, about 16% seen once, with about 12% in the top ten. The time point denotes: newly diagnosed GD, antithyroid drugs for less than 3 months. The TCR library was prepared using RNA isolated from PBMCs. Comment on this clonotype: Its antigen is not identified.

The same sample was also studied in work on T cells in Graves' hyperthyroidism and ophthalmopathy. That paper notes: The patients, who ranged from 18 to 65 in age, presented with newly diagnosed hyperthyroidism lasting under 2 months.

The chain uses TRBV27 and TRBJ1-5, with a weak D call TRBD1 (5 bases). The sequence was collected from a man aged 18 to 35 with Graves disease. The starting material was peripheral blood mononuclear cells (PBMCs), obtained at new diagnosis, from a patient treated with antithyroid drugs. The CDR3 DNA follows: TGTGCCAGCAGCGCGACGGGGCCCGGGCAGCCCCAGCATTTT. This gives the protein CASSATGPGQPQHF.